The text below deals with one TCR beta chain. The sample comes from a study of cytotoxic CD8 clonotypes in ibrutinib-treated CLL. Study information: Investigators reported about 24 partial and 2 complete responses; after median around 63 months, about 15 patients remained remitted and some 12 progressed. After a median around 11 months on treatment (6 to 36), response samples were drawn.

Clones were sequenced by immunoSEQ multiplex PCR, and TCRdb holds only the in-frame ones, with some missing. This sample yields about 85,000 clones, of which roughly 80% are seen a single time; nearly 5% belongs to the top ten. The CDR3 length is 15 residues. From germline, CDR1 is SGHRS and CDR2 YFSETQ. V shed 4 bases and J shed 8 bases, with 20 bases lying between them. Specimen: PBMCs, collected after 12 months of ibrutinib treatment. This chain links TRBV5-1 with TRBJ2-3; either TRBD1 or TRBD2 may supply D (7 bases each). The sequence was obtained from a human donor with chronic lymphocytic leukemia. The CDR3 DNA reads TGCGCCAGCAGCCCGCAGGGGGGGGCCGGTGGTACGCAGTATTTT. It translates to CASSPQGGAGGTQYF.